This T cell receptor beta chain was obtained from a study of blood T cell repertoires in COVID-19. Study at large: Acute-phase and convalescent COVID-19 samples originated in the United States, Italy and Spain. T cells, B-cell-depleted T cells, or PBMCs provided the cDNA or gDNA that served as material.

Methods used by the authors: The assay estimated nucleated cells by amplifying reference gene primers. Measured with immunoSEQ multiplex PCR; TCRdb has only the in-frame clones, and not every one. For V, J and clone size, that table is used; D and trimming come from the DNA. The data hold approximately 170,000 clones, with around nine tenths observed a single time. The CDR3 sequence is 15 residues long. V was shortened by 6 bases and J by 13 bases, with 27 bases between the two germline ends. Germline V gene lookup returns CDR1 MDHEN and CDR2 SYDVKM. The sequencing input was peripheral blood. This receptor was obtained from a woman at least 80 years old with COVID-19, enrolled during active disease. This chain links TRBV28 with TRBJ1-1, with D possibly TRBD1 on 5 matching bases. This chain's CDR3 is CASRRTKNGAPEGFF. The CDR3 DNA reads TGTGCCAGCAGGAGAACCAAAAACGGGGCCCCGGAGGGTTTCTTT.